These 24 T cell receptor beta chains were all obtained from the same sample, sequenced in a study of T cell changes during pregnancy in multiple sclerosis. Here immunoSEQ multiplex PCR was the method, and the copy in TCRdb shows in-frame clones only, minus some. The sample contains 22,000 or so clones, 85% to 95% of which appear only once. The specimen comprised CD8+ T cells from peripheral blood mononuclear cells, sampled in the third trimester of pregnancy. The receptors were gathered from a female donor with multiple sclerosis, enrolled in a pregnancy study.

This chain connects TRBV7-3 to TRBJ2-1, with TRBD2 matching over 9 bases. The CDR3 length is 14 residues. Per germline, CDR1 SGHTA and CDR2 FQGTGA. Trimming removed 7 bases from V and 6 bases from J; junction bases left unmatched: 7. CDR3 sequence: CASNAGGPSNEQFF. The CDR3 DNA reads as TGTGCCAGCAATGCGGGAGGGCCGAGCAATGAGCAGTTCTTC.

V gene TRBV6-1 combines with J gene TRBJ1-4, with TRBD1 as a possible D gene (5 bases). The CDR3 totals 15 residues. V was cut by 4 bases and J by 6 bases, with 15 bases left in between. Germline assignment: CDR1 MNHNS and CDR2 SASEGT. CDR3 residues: CASSGGGRVHEKLFF. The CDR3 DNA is TGTGCCAGCAGTGGGGGGGGAAGGGTTCATGAAAAACTGTTTTTT.

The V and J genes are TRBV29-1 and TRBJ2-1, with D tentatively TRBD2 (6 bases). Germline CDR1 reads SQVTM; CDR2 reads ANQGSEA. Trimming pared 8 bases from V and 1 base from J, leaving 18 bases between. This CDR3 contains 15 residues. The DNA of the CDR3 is TGCAGCCCCAAGATAATAGCGGATTCCTACAATGAGCAGTTCTTC. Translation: CSPKIIADSYNEQFF.

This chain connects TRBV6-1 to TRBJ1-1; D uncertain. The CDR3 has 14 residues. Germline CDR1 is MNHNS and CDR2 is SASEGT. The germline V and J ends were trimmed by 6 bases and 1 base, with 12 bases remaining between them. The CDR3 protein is CASSPLFENTEAFF. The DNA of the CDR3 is TGTGCCAGCAGCCCACTTTTCGAGAACACTGAAGCTTTCTTT.

The CDR3 here is CASSEYPYRGGTEAFF. The CDR3 DNA follows: TGTGCCAGCAGTGAATACCCTTATAGGGGCGGTACTGAAGCTTTCTTT. This chain links TRBV6-1 with TRBJ1-1; weak D call: TRBD1 (5 bases). The CDR3 length is 16 residues. Germline-derived CDR1 and CDR2 are MNHNS and SASEGT. Trimming left V 2 bases short and J 5 bases short, with 18 bases between.

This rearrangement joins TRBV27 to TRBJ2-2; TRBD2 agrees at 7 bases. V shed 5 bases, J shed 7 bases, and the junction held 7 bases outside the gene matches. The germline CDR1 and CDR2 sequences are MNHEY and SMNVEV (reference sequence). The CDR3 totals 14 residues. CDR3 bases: TGTGCCAGCAGTCTCTCGCGGGGGTTCGGGGAGCTGTTTTTT. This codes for CASSLSRGFGELFF.

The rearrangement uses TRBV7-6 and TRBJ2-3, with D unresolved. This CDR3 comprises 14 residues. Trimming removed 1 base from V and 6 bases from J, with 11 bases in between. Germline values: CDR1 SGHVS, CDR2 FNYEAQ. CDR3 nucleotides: TGTGCCAGCAGCTTAGGTCTCCCCGGGGATACGCAGTATTTT. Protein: CASSLGLPGDTQYF.

The DNA for the CDR3 is TGTGCCAGCAGTCCGCTCGCACAGGGGGCGGGCTATGGCTACACCTTC. Protein product: CASSPLAQGAGYGYTF. The chain employs TRBV27 and TRBJ1-2; 9 bases are a match to TRBD1. The V segment lost 5 bases and the J segment 4 bases; nucleotides outside the gene matches: 11. Germline V gene lookup returns CDR1 MNHEY and CDR2 SMNVEV (reference sequence). The CDR3 is 16 residues long.

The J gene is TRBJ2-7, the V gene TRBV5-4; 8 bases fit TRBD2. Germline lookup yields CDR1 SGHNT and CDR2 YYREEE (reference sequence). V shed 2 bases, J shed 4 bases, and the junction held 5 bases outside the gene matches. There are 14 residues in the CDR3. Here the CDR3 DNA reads TGTGCCAGCAGCTTTAGCGGGAACCAGTACGAGCAGTACTTC. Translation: CASSFSGNQYEQYF.

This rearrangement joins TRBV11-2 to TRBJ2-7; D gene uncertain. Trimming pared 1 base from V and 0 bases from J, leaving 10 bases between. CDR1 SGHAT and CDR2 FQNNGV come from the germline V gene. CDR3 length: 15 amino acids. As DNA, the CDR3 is TGTGCCAGCAGCTTAGTAGCCGGGTCCTCCTACGAGCAGTACTTC. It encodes CASSLVAGSSYEQYF.

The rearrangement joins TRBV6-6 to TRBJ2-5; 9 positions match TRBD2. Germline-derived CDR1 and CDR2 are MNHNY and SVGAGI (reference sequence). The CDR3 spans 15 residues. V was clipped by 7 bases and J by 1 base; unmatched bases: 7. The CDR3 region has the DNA TGTGCCAGCAATAGGGCGGGGGGGATCCAAGAGACCCAGTACTTC. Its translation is CASNRAGGIQETQYF.

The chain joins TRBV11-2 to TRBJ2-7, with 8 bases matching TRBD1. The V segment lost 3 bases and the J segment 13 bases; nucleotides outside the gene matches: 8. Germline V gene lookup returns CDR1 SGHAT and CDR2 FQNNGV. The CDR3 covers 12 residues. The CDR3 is CASSFGTGPLYF. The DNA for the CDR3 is TGTGCCAGCAGCTTCGGGACAGGCCCCTTATACTTC.

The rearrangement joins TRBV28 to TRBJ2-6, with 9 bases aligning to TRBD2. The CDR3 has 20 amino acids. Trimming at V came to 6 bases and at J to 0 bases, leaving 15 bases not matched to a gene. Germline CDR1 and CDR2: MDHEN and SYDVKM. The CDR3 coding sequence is TGTGCCAGCAGCTCCCCGATAGTAGCGGGAGAGAACTCTGGGGCCAACGTCCTGACTTTC. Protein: CASSSPIVAGENSGANVLTF.

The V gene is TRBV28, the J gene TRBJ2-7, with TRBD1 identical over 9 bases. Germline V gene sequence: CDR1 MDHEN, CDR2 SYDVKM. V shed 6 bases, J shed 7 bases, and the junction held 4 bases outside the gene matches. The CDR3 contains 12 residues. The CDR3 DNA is TGTGCCAGCAGACAGGGGGCCTGGGAGCAGTACTTC. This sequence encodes CASRQGAWEQYF.

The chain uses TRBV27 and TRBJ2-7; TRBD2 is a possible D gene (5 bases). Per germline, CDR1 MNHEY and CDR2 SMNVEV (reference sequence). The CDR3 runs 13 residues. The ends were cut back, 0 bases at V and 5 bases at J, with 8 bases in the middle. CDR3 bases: TGTGCCAGCAGTTTATCGCCCGGGAACGAGCAGTACTTC. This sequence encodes CASSLSPGNEQYF.

The CDR3 here is CASSLGVGDIQYF. The CDR3 nucleotides are TGTGCCAGCAGTTTAGGGGTCGGGGACATTCAGTACTTC. This chain uses TRBV27 with TRBJ2-4; possibly TRBD2 for D (5 bases). Germline CDR1 reads MNHEY; CDR2 reads SMNVEV (reference sequence). The CDR3 loop spans 13 amino acids. Trimming stripped 2 bases from V and 8 bases from J, with 10 bases between.

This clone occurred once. CDR3 DNA sequence: TGTGCCAGCAGCTTATGGACAGGGGAAGGCCAGTACTTC. It yields the protein CASSLWTGEGQYF. The chain joins TRBV7-2 to TRBJ2-5; 9 nucleotides align to TRBD1. V was pared by 2 bases and J by 10 bases, with 5 bases of the junction left unmatched. Germline V gene sequence: CDR1 SGHTA, CDR2 FQGNSA. This CDR3 comprises 13 residues.

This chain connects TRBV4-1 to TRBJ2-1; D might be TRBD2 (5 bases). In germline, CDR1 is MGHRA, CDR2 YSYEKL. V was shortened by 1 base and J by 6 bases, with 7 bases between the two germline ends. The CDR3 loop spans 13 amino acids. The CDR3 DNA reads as TGCGCCAGCAGCCAAGTTGAGGGCAATGAGCAGTTCTTC. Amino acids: CASSQVEGNEQFF.

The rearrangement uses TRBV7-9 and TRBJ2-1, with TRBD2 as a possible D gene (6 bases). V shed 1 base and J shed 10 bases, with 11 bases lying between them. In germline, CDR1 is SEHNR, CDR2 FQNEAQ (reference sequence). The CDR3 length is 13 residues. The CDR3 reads CASSLDGGLEQFF. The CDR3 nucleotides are TGTGCCAGCAGCTTAGACGGGGGTCTCGAGCAGTTCTTC. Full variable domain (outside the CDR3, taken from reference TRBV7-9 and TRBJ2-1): DTGVSQNPRHKITKRGQNVTFRCDPISEHNRLYWYRQTLGQGPEFLTYFQNEAQLEKSRLLSDRFSAERPKGSFSTLEIQRTEQGDSAMYLCASSLDGGLEQFFGPGTRLTVL.

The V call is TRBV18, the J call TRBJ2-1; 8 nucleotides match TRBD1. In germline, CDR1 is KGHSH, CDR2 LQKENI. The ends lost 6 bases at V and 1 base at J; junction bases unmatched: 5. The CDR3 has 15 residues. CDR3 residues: CASSPTGESYNEQFF. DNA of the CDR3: TGTGCCAGCTCTCCGACAGGGGAATCCTACAATGAGCAGTTCTTC. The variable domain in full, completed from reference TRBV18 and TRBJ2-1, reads NAGVMQNPRHLVRRRGQEARLRCSPMKGHSHVYWYRQLPEEGLKFMVYLQKENIIDESGMPKERFSAEFPKEGPSILRIQQVVRGDSAAYFCASSPTGESYNEQFFGPGTRLTVL.

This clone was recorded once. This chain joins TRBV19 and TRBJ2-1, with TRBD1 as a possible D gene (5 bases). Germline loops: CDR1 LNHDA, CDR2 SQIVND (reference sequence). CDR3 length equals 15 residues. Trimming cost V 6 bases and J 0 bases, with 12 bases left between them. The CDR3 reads CASSKDTSSYNEQFF. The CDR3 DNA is TGTGCCAGTAGCAAGGACACGAGCTCCTACAATGAGCAGTTCTTC.

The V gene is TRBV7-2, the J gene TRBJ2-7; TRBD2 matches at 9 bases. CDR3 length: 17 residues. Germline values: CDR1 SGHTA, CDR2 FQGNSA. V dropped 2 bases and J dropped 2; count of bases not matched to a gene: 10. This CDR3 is CASSLIDLASGAYEQYF. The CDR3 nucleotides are TGTGCCAGCAGCTTAATAGACCTGGCTAGCGGGGCCTACGAGCAGTACTTC.

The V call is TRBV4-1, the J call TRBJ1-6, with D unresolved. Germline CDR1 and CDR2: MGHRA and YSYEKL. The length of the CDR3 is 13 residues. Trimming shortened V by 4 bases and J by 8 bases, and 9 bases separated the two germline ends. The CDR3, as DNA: TGCGCCAGCAGCCCCCCCCGAGATTCACCCCTCCACTTT. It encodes CASSPPRDSPLHF.

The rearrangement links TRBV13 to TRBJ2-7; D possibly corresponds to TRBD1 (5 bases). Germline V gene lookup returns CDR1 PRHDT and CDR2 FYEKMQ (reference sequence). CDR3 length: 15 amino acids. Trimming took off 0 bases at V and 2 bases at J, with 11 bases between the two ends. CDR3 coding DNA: TGTGCCAGCAGCTTAGGCAGGGTGTGGACCTACGAGCAGTACTTC. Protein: CASSLGRVWTYEQYF.